A single sample is the source of the 7 T cell receptor beta chains below, sequenced in a study of T-cell memory formation after mild COVID-19. TCRdb itself ran the 5' RACE reads through MiXCR, one entry per CDR3 protein. The top ten hold more than 25% of the sample, which has roughly 150,000 distinct CDR3 sequences, more than 13% seen once. The sequencing sample was made of PBMCs or a T cell subset sorted from them (not recorded which). These receptors were collected from an adult woman who had mild COVID-19 (a few samples of this study predate the infection). Cell type and time point are not known.

The rearrangement joins TRBV29-1 to TRBJ2-1; 11 bases agree with TRBD2. There are 11 residues in the CDR3. The V segment lost 6 bases and the J segment 10 bases; nucleotides outside the gene matches: 2. In germline, CDR1 is SQVTM, CDR2 ANQGSEA. The CDR3 loop reads CSVLAGGEQFF. The DNA for the CDR3 is TGCAGCGTCCTAGCGGGAGGAGAGCAGTTCTTC.

CDR3 in amino acids: CASGSRLAGAQETQYF. In DNA, the CDR3 is TGTGCTAGTGGTTCCCGACTAGCGGGAGCCCAAGAGACCCAGTACTTC. The chain combines TRBV12-5 with TRBJ2-5, with TRBD2 matching 12 bases. CDR3 size: 16 residues. The V gene end was trimmed by 4 bases and the J gene end by 1 base; junction bases not matched to a gene: 4. Germline V gives CDR1 LGHNT, CDR2 FRNRAP.

This clonotype was seen only a few times. The chain uses TRBV5-6 and TRBJ2-3; D is tentatively TRBD1 or TRBD2 (5 bases each). The CDR3 is made up of 13 amino acids. V was trimmed by 6 bases and J by 6 bases, leaving 14 bases between them. Germline loops: CDR1 SGHDT, CDR2 YYEEEE. Here the CDR3 reads CASMGVFQDTQYF. CDR3 nucleotides: TGTGCCAGCATGGGGGTTTTCCAGGATACGCAGTATTTT.

This clonotype has more than one count but fewer than ten. The rearrangement joins TRBV2 to TRBJ2-5; 8 bases are a match to TRBD2. V shed 7 bases and J 3 bases; nucleotides not matched to a gene: 7. The CDR3 runs to 14 residues. CDR1 is SNHLY, CDR2 FYNNEI, per germline. The DNA for the CDR3 is TGTGCCAGCACTCAAGCGGGGGCCGAAGAGACCCAGTACTTC. This translates into CASTQAGAEETQYF.

The rearrangement links TRBV29-1 to TRBJ2-5; no reliable D call. Looked up from germline, CDR1 is SQVTM and CDR2 is ANQGSEA. The CDR3 sequence is 11 residues long. V lost 5 bases, J lost 1 base, and 5 bases lay in between. This chain's CDR3 is CSVWIQETQYF. Here the CDR3 DNA reads TGCAGCGTTTGGATCCAAGAGACCCAGTACTTC.

The rearrangement links TRBV19 to TRBJ1-1, with a possible D match to TRBD1 (6 bases). Between the trimmed V and J ends, which lost 5 bases and 4 bases, there was a span of 14 bases. The CDR3 is 14 amino acids. Germline V gene lookup returns CDR1 LNHDA and CDR2 SQIVND (reference sequence). CDR3 in DNA: TGTGCCAGTAGTTATTCAGGGGCGCCCACTGAAGCTTTCTTT. It encodes CASSYSGAPTEAFF.

The sample holds many counts of this clonotype. The genes are TRBV12-3 or TRBV12-4 and TRBJ2-1; D gene ambiguous. This CDR3 contains 13 residues. Trimming pared 5 bases from V and 4 bases from J, leaving 9 bases between. CDR3 amino acids: CASSLSSYNEQFF. The CDR3, as DNA: TGTGCCAGCAGTCTCTCTAGTTACAATGAGCAGTTCTTC.